This TCR beta chain was retrieved from a study of blood T cells in healthy people across ages. A second PCR, run for roughly 7 to 11 cycles, used a sample-barcoded 5' primer plus a J-beta primer mix. TCRdb re-derived calls from the 5' RACE reads in MiXCR, one entry per CDR3 protein. The sample has just under 550,000 distinct CDR3 sequences, less than 25% seen once. This clonotype showed up just a few times. Per-sample yields of isolated PBMCs were at least 6.5 million. CDR1 is SGDLS and CDR2 is YYNGEE in the germline V gene. The CDR3 loop spans 14 amino acids. The same data also went into a second study, on T cells of mothers and their children.

Material: blood. This receptor was identified in a boy younger than 18 in good health. V and J are TRBV9 and TRBJ2-5; the match to TRBD2 covers 8 bases. The DNA end is more similar to TRBJ2-7, so the J call may be wrong. CDR3 residues: CASSATSAAYEQYF. CDR3 DNA: TGTGCCAGCAGCGCGACTAGCGCAGCCTACGAGCAGTACTTC.